The 28 T cell receptor beta chains below all came from one sample that was sequenced in a study of molecular identifiers for immune sequencing clone quantification. In TCRdb, the PCR reads were re-called with MiXCR into one record per CDR3 protein. The sample shows around 7,800 distinct CDR3 sequences, roughly 37% of them seen only once. The sequencing input was naive CD8+ T cells from blood, with Jurkat cell RNA spiked in. Stated subset: FACS-sorted CD8+CD4-CCR7+CD45RA+ naive T cells. These TCRs come from a human donor in good health. Some libraries in this study had Jurkat cell RNA spiked in.

This clonotype was picked up one time. V is TRBV9 and J is TRBJ2-7; D remains unclear. Germline V CDR1 and CDR2: SGDLS, YYNGEE. The CDR3 runs to 13 residues. With 10 bases removed from V and 2 bases from J, the gap between germline ends came to 16 bases. CDR3 nucleotide sequence: TGTGCCTCGAACCCCGACGGAACCTACGAGCAGTACTTC. Translating gives CASNPDGTYEQYF.

This clonotype was recorded a few times. The V call is TRBV2, the J call TRBJ1-4; unclear D gene. The CDR3 loop spans 14 amino acids. V lost 3 bases to trimming and J lost 3 bases, with 8 bases between them. The V gene's germline CDR1 is SNHLY and CDR2 FYNNEI. CDR3 sequence: CASSEDQANEKLFF. The CDR3, as DNA: TGTGCCAGCAGTGAGGATCAAGCTAATGAAAAACTGTTTTTT.

As concerns this clonotype: The junction departs from germline at one end; a sequencing error may be responsible. V usage is TRBV18 and J usage is TRBJ2-7; maybe TRBD1 (6 bases). This CDR3 contains 13 residues. Germline CDR1 KGHSH, CDR2 LQKENI. The CDR3 loop is CACSLPGHYEQYF. DNA of the CDR3: TGTGCCTGCTCACTGCCGGGACACTACGAGCAGTACTTC.

The rearrangement links TRBV5-4 to TRBJ1-1; no clear D. The germline V and J ends were trimmed by 1 base and 8 bases, with 9 bases remaining between them. The CDR3 is 12 residues long. The germline V gene encodes CDR1 SGHNT and CDR2 YYREEE (reference sequence). CDR3 region: CASSLWGGEAFF. The CDR3 nucleotides read TGTGCCAGCAGCTTGTGGGGAGGGGAAGCTTTCTTT.

This clonotype was observed a few times. The V and J genes are TRBV28 and TRBJ2-7, with a possible D match to TRBD1 (5 bases). This CDR3 contains 13 residues. Trimming removed 6 bases from V and 4 bases from J, with 13 bases in between. CDR1 is MDHEN and CDR2 is SYDVKM in the germline V gene. CDR3 sequence: CASSQGVGYEQYF. CDR3 coding DNA: TGTGCCAGCAGCCAAGGGGTCGGGTACGAGCAGTACTTC.

The chain links TRBV20-1 to TRBJ2-5; 12 bases line up with TRBD2. With 0 bases clipped from V and 4 bases from J, the junction kept 3 bases outside the gene matches. Germline assignment: CDR1 DFQATT and CDR2 SNEGSKA (reference sequence). The CDR3 is 15 residues long. CDR3 nucleotide sequence: TGCAGTGCTAGAGATGGGGGACTAGCGGGAGAGACCCAGTACTTC. The encoded protein is CSARDGGLAGETQYF.

The V call is TRBV7-6, the J call TRBJ2-1; TRBD2 is a possible D gene (5 bases). CDR3 size: 15 residues. V shed 5 bases and J shed 0 bases, with 11 bases lying between them. Per the germline V gene, CDR1 is SGHVS and CDR2 is FNYEAQ. The CDR3 DNA sequence: TGTGCCAGCAGCCCCGAGGCGGGCTCCTACAATGAGCAGTTCTTC. It is translated as CASSPEAGSYNEQFF.

This clonotype was seen only a few times. The genes are TRBV15 and TRBJ2-5; perhaps TRBD2 as D (6 bases). Germline V gene data show CDR1 as LNHNV and CDR2 as YYDKDF (reference sequence). The CDR3 loop spans 16 amino acids. Trimming took 3 bases from V and 4 from J, leaving 18 bases between them. CDR3 coding DNA: TGTGCCACCAGCAGCCCCCAGGGACGGGAGATAGAGACCCAGTACTTC. It is translated as CATSSPQGREIETQYF.

This clonotype is medium-sized (0.01 to 0.1%) within its sample. This sequence joins TRBV5-1 and TRBJ2-3, with 10 bases fitting TRBD2. The CDR3 loop spans 19 amino acids. The V segment lost 2 bases and the J segment 6 bases; nucleotides outside the gene matches: 18. Germline CDR1 and CDR2: SGHRS and YFSETQ. The CDR3 region is CASSFQLAGKVGPLDTQYF. The CDR3 nucleotides are TGCGCCAGCAGCTTCCAACTAGCGGGAAAGGTTGGGCCACTGGATACGCAGTATTTT.

This clonotype was observed a few times. The genes are TRBV5-6 and TRBJ1-1, with 7 bases aligning to TRBD1. This CDR3 region has 12 residues. From germline, CDR1 is SGHDT and CDR2 YYEEEE. V dropped 0 bases and J dropped 11; count of bases not matched to a gene: 4. The CDR3, as DNA: TGTGCCAGCAGCTTGGGGCAGGGGGTGGCTTTCTTT. Amino acid sequence: CASSLGQGVAFF.

This chain connects TRBV11-2 to TRBJ2-3; TRBD2 is a possible D gene (6 bases). The CDR3 runs to 15 residues. Trimming stripped 5 bases from V and 4 bases from J, with 16 bases between. The V gene's germline CDR1 is SGHAT and CDR2 FQNNGV. The CDR3 sequence: CASSPLAGSPDTQYF. For the CDR3, the DNA is TGTGCCAGCAGCCCACTAGCAGGGTCCCCAGATACGCAGTATTTT.

Comment on this clonotype: This CDR3 is missing its conserved last phenylalanine or tryptophan, likely due to a read error. The chain recombines TRBV20-1 with TRBJ1-1; no reliable D call. Trimming removed 0 bases from V and 1 base from J, with 3 bases in between. The CDR3 covers 12 residues. From germline, CDR1 is DFQATT and CDR2 SNEGSKA (reference sequence). DNA of the CDR3: TGCAGTGCTAGAGAGGGGAACACTGAAGCTTTCCTT. Protein sequence: CSAREGNTEAFL.

This clonotype was detected a few times. The chain recombines TRBV9 with TRBJ2-5; possible D gene TRBD1, 6 bases. Per germline, CDR1 SGDLS and CDR2 YYNGEE. This CDR3 has 14 amino acids. V was pared by 4 bases and J by 4 bases, with 14 bases between. This chain's CDR3 is CASSSGDAGETQYF. The CDR3 DNA reads TGTGCCAGCAGCTCAGGGGACGCCGGAGAGACCCAGTACTTC.

The V and J genes are TRBV4-3 and TRBJ2-1; D uncertain. Trimming left V 1 base short and J 3 bases short, with 4 bases between. In germline, CDR1 is LGHNA, CDR2 YSLEER. The CDR3 consists of 13 residues. The CDR3 DNA reads TGCGCCAGCAGCCAAGGGGGCTACAATGAGCAGTTCTTC. It encodes CASSQGGYNEQFF.

This clonotype turned up a few times. The chain employs TRBV6-5 and TRBJ1-5; no clear D. The V gene lost 0 bases and the J gene lost 2 bases, with 2 bases spanning the gap. CDR1 is MNHEY, CDR2 SVGAGI, per germline. The CDR3 runs 13 residues. The CDR3 is CASSYSRNQPQHF. The CDR3 bases are TGTGCCAGCAGTTACTCGCGCAATCAGCCCCAGCATTTT.

A word on this clonotype: The final CDR3 position lacks the conserved phenylalanine or tryptophan, pointing to a likely read error. The gene calls are TRBV4-1 and TRBJ2-3; D possibly corresponds to TRBD1 (6 bases). Germline CDR1 and CDR2: MGHRA and YSYEKL. Trimming shortened V by 1 base and J by 2 bases, and 13 bases separated the two germline ends. The CDR3 has 16 residues. The CDR3 here is CASSQVVWTDTDTQYY. CDR3 DNA sequence: TGCGCCAGCAGCCAAGTTGTCTGGACAGACACAGATACGCAGTATTAT.

This clonotype is medium-sized by share. The chain uses TRBV12-3 or TRBV12-4 and TRBJ2-7; D is unresolved. The CDR3 extends over 13 amino acids. V gave up 5 bases and J gave up 3 bases, with 11 bases separating them. The DNA for the CDR3 is TGTGCCAGCAGTCCTCCCGGCCTCTACGAGCAGTACTTC. It yields the protein CASSPPGLYEQYF.

The gene calls are TRBV19 and TRBJ2-3; maybe TRBD1 (6 bases). CDR1 LNHDA and CDR2 SQIVND come from the germline V gene (reference sequence). This CDR3 spans 14 amino acids. V was pared by 7 bases and J by 2 bases, with 13 bases between. CDR3 coding DNA: TGTGCCAGTAATCAGGGGACGCCCACAGATACGCAGTATTTT. Its translation is CASNQGTPTDTQYF.

Regarding this clonotype: A read error may account for a junction end that differs from germline. V usage is TRBV5-8 and J usage is TRBJ2-3; TRBD1 matches at 9 bases. Per germline, CDR1 SGHTS and CDR2 YDEGEE. The CDR3 spans 15 residues. In DNA form, the CDR3 reads TGTGCCAACAGCCCGGGACAGGGCAGCACAGATACGCTGTATTTT. Protein sequence: CANSPGQGSTDTLYF.

J is TRBJ2-5 and V is TRBV7-9; maybe TRBD1 (5 bases). The CDR3 contains 14 residues. Trimming cost V 0 bases and J 4 bases, with 9 bases left between them. Germline V gene data show CDR1 as SEHNR and CDR2 as FQNEAQ (reference sequence). CDR3 loop: CASSLALGVETQYF. The CDR3 nucleotides read TGTGCCAGCAGCTTAGCGCTAGGGGTAGAGACCCAGTACTTC.

A few counts support this clonotype. This sequence joins TRBV7-2 and TRBJ2-7; 7 nucleotides match TRBD2. There are 15 residues in the CDR3. J lost 4 bases, V lost 6 bases, and 12 bases had no gene match. CDR1 and CDR2 (germline): SGHTA, FQGNSA. The CDR3 sequence: CASSRDGGRAYEQYF. For the CDR3, the DNA is TGTGCCAGCAGTCGGGACGGTGGGAGGGCTTACGAGCAGTACTTC. Full variable domain (outside the CDR3, taken from reference TRBV7-2 and TRBJ2-7): GAGVSQSPSNKVTEKGKDVELRCDPISGHTALYWYRQSLGQGLEFLIYFQGNSAPDKSGLPSDRFSAERTGGSVSTLTIQRTQQEDSAVYLCASSRDGGRAYEQYFGPGTRLTVT.

This clonotype was counted only a few times. The chain employs TRBV12-3 or TRBV12-4 and TRBJ1-2, with D unclear. This CDR3 is built from 13 residues. The V end lost 0 bases, the J end lost 7 bases, and 9 bases lay between the germline ends. The CDR3 nucleotides are TGTGCCAGCAGTTTAGCGTTAACTCTTGGCTACACCTTC. Translating gives CASSLALTLGYTF.

In its sample, this clonotype was seen a few times. The chain joins TRBV7-9 to TRBJ2-7; D gene unclear. V was clipped by 5 bases and J by 4 bases, with 9 bases between them. The CDR3 runs to 12 residues. Germline CDR1 is SEHNR and CDR2 is FQNEAQ (reference sequence). CDR3 bases: TGTGCCAGCAGCCATGACGTGTACGAGCAGTACTTC. Translating it yields CASSHDVYEQYF.

The chain has TRBV28 and TRBJ2-2, with 12 bases identical to TRBD2. Looked up from germline, CDR1 is MDHEN and CDR2 is SYDVKM. The V and J ends lost 6 bases and 7 bases, in that order; junction bases with no gene match: 9. CDR3 length: 16 residues. The CDR3 nucleotides are TGTGCCAGCAGGCGAGGACTAGCGGGAAGGATCGGGGAGCTGTTTTTT. Its translation is CASRRGLAGRIGELFF.

On this clonotype itself: Since no conserved phenylalanine or tryptophan closes the CDR3, a read error is the likely cause. V gene TRBV4-3 combines with J gene TRBJ1-1; D is possibly TRBD1 (5 bases). The CDR3 has 18 amino acids. V was shortened by 0 bases and J by 0 bases, with 17 bases between the two germline ends. CDR1 LGHNA and CDR2 YSLEER come from the germline V gene. The CDR3 sequence: CASSQDFPGAGMNTEAFI. CDR3 bases: TGCGCCAGCAGCCAAGATTTTCCCGGGGCAGGTATGAACACTGAAGCTTTCATT.

This clonotype is judged medium-sized. The CDR3: CASSEPQESNTGELFF. CDR3 bases: TGTGCCAGCAGTGAGCCCCAGGAATCGAACACCGGGGAGCTGTTTTTT. J is TRBJ2-2 and V is TRBV2; the D is unclear. From germline, CDR1 is SNHLY and CDR2 FYNNEI. The germline V and J ends were trimmed by 3 bases and 0 bases, with 11 bases remaining between them. The CDR3 has 16 amino acids.

For this clonotype: A much larger clone sits a single nucleotide away, making a read error possible. The chain employs TRBV5-1 and TRBJ2-5; D ambiguous. Trimming removed 2 bases from V and 0 bases from J, with 5 bases in between. The CDR3 covers 13 residues. The germline gives CDR1 SGHRS, CDR2 YFSETQ. CDR3: CASSLHDQETQYF. The CDR3 nucleotides read TGCGCCAGCAGCTTACACGACCAAGAGACCCAGTACTTC.

This clonotype was counted only a few times. V is TRBV5-4 and J is TRBJ2-5, with TRBD1 matching 11 bases. The V segment lost 0 bases and the J segment 4 bases; nucleotides outside the gene matches: 8. This CDR3 spans 17 amino acids. Germline V gene data show CDR1 as SGHNT and CDR2 as YYREEE (reference sequence). The CDR3 here is CASSLVGQGAFRETQYF. The CDR3 DNA is TGTGCCAGCAGCTTGGTTGGACAGGGGGCTTTTCGAGAGACCCAGTACTTC.